This T cell receptor beta chain stems from a study of cytomegalovirus exposure and HLA in healthy donors. The PCR used 60 Vbeta and 13 Jbeta primers. Profiling relied on immunoSEQ multiplex PCR, and the TCRdb table lists in-frame clones only, not all of them. The table records roughly 60,000 clones, approximately 70% of them present only once. As to this clone: Antigen: not known.

Study-wide points: Researchers reported from a later analysis that most CMV-associated TCR beta chains appeared HLA-restricted.

This TCR derives from a woman aged 55-70 years in good health and CMV-seropositive. The sample comprised PBMCs.

This CDR3 reads CSVEVAGPWQETQYF. The CDR3 DNA follows: TGCAGCGTTGAAGTGGCGGGACCCTGGCAAGAGACCCAGTACTTC. V usage is TRBV29-1 and J usage is TRBJ2-5; D possibly corresponds to TRBD2 (6 bases). The V gene lost 1 base and the J gene lost 2 bases, with 14 bases spanning the gap. Germline CDR1 is SQVTM and CDR2 is ANQGSEA. The CDR3 has 15 amino acids.